Included here is one T cell receptor beta chain sequence, with context. Its antigen remains unidentified. Each sorted population was over 95% pure. This sample is part of a study of beta chain features in type 1 diabetes. Study results and limitations: Individuals with type 1 diabetes displayed fewer insertions and more deletions at VDJ junctions. Shorter TCRB CDR3s, moderately but significantly so, marked every one of the four CD4+ subsets in Type 1 diabetes patients.

Of the isolated RNA, all was reverse transcribed, and so the sequenced material was expressed TCRB transcripts. Clones were read by immunoSEQ multiplex PCR, and TCRdb kept only the in-frame ones, dropping some. The repertoire has about 370,000 clones, around 10% of them found once; the top ten carry about 0.64%. CDR3 length: 15 residues. CDR1 SGHRS and CDR2 YFSETQ come from the germline V gene. Trimming left V 4 bases short and J 2 bases short, with 15 bases between. This sequence originates from a man aged 30-40 years with type 1 diabetes. Sequenced sample: central memory CD4+ T cells from blood. The rearrangement links TRBV5-1 to TRBJ2-5; D assignment may be TRBD1 or TRBD2 (5 bases each). CDR3 DNA sequence: TGCGCCAGCAGCCTCACCGGGACGGAGCAAGAGACCCAGTACTTC. Translated, it gives CASSLTGTEQETQYF.